This section outlines one TCR beta chain sequence together with its context. Its antigen is unknown. Germline CDR1 and CDR2: SQVTM and ANQGSEA. The V end lost 0 bases, the J end lost 4 bases, and 9 bases lay between the germline ends. The CDR3 is made up of 13 amino acids. Constant-region reverse primers amplified full-length variable regions, followed by semi-nested Nested Universal Primer A PCR. TCRdb re-called the 5' RACE reads with MiXCR, one entry per CDR3 protein. Of about 43,000 distinct CDR3 sequences listed, 20% to 25% were seen once; the top ten hold 4.3%. Study-level findings and limits: Tumor memory CD4+ T cell TCR gene usage clustered with blood and lymph node memory CD4+ cells and lymph node naive CD4+ cells. The larger-cohort validation was restricted to a single TCR beta V-J rearrangement rather than whole repertoires. Tumor Tregs overlapped most with tumor, then blood, naive CD4+ cells.

Cells sorted as Tregs were CD4+, CD25+ and CD127-/low. Sequencing was carried out using Tregs sorted from a lymph node. V usage is TRBV29-1 and J usage is TRBJ1-1; D ambiguous. The source is a female donor with breast cancer. This CDR3 is CSVEDRESTEAFF. CDR3 nucleotide sequence: TGCAGCGTTGAAGATCGGGAGAGCACTGAAGCTTTCTTT.